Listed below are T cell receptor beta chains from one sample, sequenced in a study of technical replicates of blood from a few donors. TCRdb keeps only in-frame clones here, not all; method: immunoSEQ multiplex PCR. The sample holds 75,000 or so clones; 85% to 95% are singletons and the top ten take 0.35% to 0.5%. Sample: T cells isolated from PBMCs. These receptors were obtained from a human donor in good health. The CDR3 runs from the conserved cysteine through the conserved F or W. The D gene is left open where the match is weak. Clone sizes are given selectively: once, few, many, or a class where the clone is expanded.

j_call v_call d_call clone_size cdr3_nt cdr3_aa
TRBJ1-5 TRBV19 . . TGTGCCAGTAGTTCACTTAGCAATCAGCCCCAGCATTTT CASSSLSNQPQHF
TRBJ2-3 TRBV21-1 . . TGTGCCAGCAGCAAAGAAAGGACTAGCGGGAAGGATACGCAGTATTTT CASSKERTSGKDTQYF
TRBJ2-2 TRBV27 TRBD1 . TGTGCCAGCAGTTCAGGGGGCGTTAACGGGGAGCTGTTTTTT CASSSGGVNGELFF
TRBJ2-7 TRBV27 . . TGTGCCAGCAGTTTAAGTTCGCAGGGTAATAGGGAGCAGTACTTC CASSLSSQGNREQYF
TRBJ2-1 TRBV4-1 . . TGCGCCAGCAGCCGCTTACCCGGGAGAAACGATGAGCAGTTCTTC CASSRLPGRNDEQFF
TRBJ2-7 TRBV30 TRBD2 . TGTGCCTGCTTAATACTAGCGGGGAACTACGAGCAGTACTTC CACLILAGNYEQYF
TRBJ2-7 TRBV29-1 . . TGCAGCGTTGAATATTCAGACTACGAGCAGTACTTC CSVEYSDYEQYF
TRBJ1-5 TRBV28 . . TGTGCCAGCAGTAGGGGTTTGAATCAGCCCCAGCATTTT CASSRGLNQPQHF
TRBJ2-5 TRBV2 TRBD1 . TGTGCCATCGGGACAGGTGATTCTGAGACCCAGTACTTC CAIGTGDSETQYF
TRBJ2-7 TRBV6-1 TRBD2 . TGTGCCAGCAGTGAAGGAGCGGGAGGGCTTTACGAGCAGTACTTC CASSEGAGGLYEQYF
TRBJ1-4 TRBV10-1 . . TGCGCCAGTTCGGTGACAACTAATGAAAAACTGTTTTTT CASSVTTNEKLFF
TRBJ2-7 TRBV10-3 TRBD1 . TGTGCCATCCTCGGGACAGGGGGTATAGACGAGCAGTACTTC CAILGTGGIDEQYF
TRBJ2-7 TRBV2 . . TGTGCCAGCTCAAGGGGGGAGCAGTACTTC CASSRGEQYF
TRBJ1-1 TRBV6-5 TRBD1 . TGTGCCAGCAGTGGGACAGCCACTGAAGCTTTCTTT CASSGTATEAFF
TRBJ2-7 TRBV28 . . TGTGCCAGCAGTTCTCCGTATCCCTACGAGCAGTACTTC CASSSPYPYEQYF
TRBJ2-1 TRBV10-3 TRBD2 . TGTGCCATCAGAACTAGCGGGCTGAGCTCCTACAATGAGCAGTTCTTC CAIRTSGLSSYNEQFF
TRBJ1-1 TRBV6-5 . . TGTGCCAGCAGTTATGTTGGGCAGGGTGACACTGAAGCTTTCTTT CASSYVGQGDTEAFF
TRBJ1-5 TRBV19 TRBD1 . TGTGCCAGTAGTTTACCGGACAGGGGGCTGAGCAATCAGCCCCAGCATTTT CASSLPDRGLSNQPQHF
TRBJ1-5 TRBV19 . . TGTGCCAGTACGTGGCGGGTGGGTCAGCCCCAGCATTTT CASTWRVGQPQHF
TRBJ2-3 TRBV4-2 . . TGTGCCAGCAGCCCCACCTCCGGGCTAGCGAACACAGATACGCAGTATTTT CASSPTSGLANTDTQYF
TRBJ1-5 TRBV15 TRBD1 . TGTGCCACCAGCAGAACGGGACAGGGACGCAATCAGCCCCAGCATTTT CATSRTGQGRNQPQHF
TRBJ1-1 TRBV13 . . TGTGCCAGCAGCGGCAGGCCCGGAACGGTGGACACTGAAGCTTTCTTT CASSGRPGTVDTEAFF
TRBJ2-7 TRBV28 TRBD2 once TGTGCCAGCAGCATACTAGCGGGAGGGGCCAACGAGCAGTACTTC CASSILAGGANEQYF
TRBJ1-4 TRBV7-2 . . TGTGCCAGCAGCTTATCTATCCAGGGAGGAGAAAAACTGTTTTTT CASSLSIQGGEKLFF
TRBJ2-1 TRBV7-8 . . TGTGCCAGCAGCTTCGGGGTTTATGAGCAGTTCTTC CASSFGVYEQFF
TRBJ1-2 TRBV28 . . TGTGCCAGCACCGTCCCGGGGGTTTTTGGCTACACCTTC CASTVPGVFGYTF
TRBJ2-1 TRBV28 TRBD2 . TGTGCCAGCAGAGATATAGCGGGAGAGCAGTTCTTC CASRDIAGEQFF
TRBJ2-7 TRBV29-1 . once TGCAGCGTCGCCGGGGCCTACGAGCAGTACTTC CSVAGAYEQYF
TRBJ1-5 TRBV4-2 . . TGTGCCAGCAGCCAAGATCCCTCCGCGTTCAGGCAGCCCCAGCATTTT CASSQDPSAFRQPQHF
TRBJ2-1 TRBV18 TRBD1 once TGTGCCAGCTCACACAGGACAGGGGAACACAATGAGCAGTTCTTC CASSHRTGEHNEQFF
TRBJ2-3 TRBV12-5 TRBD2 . TGTGCTAGTGGTTTGCTAAAGGACCTCGGACTAGCGGGAGCGTTTTATTCGCCAGATACGCAGTATTTT CASGLLKDLGLAGAFYSPDTQYF
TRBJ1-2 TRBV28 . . TGTGCCAGCAGACCGACAGACTTACCAACCTATGGCTACACCTTC CASRPTDLPTYGYTF
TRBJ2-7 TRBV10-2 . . TGCGCCAGCAGACAGGAGTTCTACGAGCAGTACTTC CASRQEFYEQYF
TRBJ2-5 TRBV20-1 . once TGCAGTGCTAGCATTGTAGAGACCCAGTACTTC CSASIVETQYF
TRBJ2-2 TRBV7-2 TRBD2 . TGTGCCAGCAGCTCTCCGATAAGACTAGCGCGAGGCACCGGGGAGCTGTTTTTT CASSSPIRLARGTGELFF
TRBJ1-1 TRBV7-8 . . TGTGCCAGCAGCTTAGGAGTCATGAACACTGAAGCTTTCTTT CASSLGVMNTEAFF
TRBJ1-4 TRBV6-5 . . TGTGCCAGCAGTGCCTCAGGGGCAACTAATGAAAAACTGTTTTTT CASSASGATNEKLFF
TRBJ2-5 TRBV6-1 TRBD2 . TGTGCCAGCAGTGAGGTATTGGGACTAGCGGGAGAAGAGACCCAGTACTTC CASSEVLGLAGEETQYF
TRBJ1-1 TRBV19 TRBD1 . TGTGCCAGTAGCGCCGGGACAGGGGGGACTGAAGCTTTCTTT CASSAGTGGTEAFF
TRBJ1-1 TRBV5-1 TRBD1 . TGCGCCAGCAGCTTGGGGGACAGGAACACTGAAGCTTTCTTT CASSLGDRNTEAFF
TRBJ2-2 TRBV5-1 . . TGCGCCAGCAGCTTAAGCCCCAACACCGGGGAGCTGTTTTTT CASSLSPNTGELFF
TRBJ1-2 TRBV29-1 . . TGCAGCGTTGAAGGGACAGATCACTATGGCTACACCTTC CSVEGTDHYGYTF
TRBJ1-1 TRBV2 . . TGTGCCAGTAACAGGGTAAGGAACACTGAAGCTTTCTTT CASNRVRNTEAFF
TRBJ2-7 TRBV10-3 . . TGTGCCATCAGTCCCTCCGGCAGGCCCGATGAGTGGCAGATGTTCGACGAGCAGTACTTC CAISPSGRPDEWQMFDEQYF
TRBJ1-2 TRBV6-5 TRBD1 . TGTGCCAGCACCACAGGGGATGGCTACACCTTC CASTTGDGYTF
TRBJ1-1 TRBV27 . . TGTGCCAGCAGTTATGGGGGCTTGATCACTGAAGCTTTCTTT CASSYGGLITEAFF
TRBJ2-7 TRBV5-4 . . TGTGCCAGCAGCTTGGCTTCTGTGACTGGCTCCTACGAGCAGTACTTC CASSLASVTGSYEQYF
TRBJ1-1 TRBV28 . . TGTGCCAGCAGTTTTTTAGGGGTGGACACTGAAGCTTTCTTT CASSFLGVDTEAFF